This T cell receptor beta chain stems from a study of T cell responses to AZD1222 COVID-19 vaccine. Study as a whole: The analysis combined second doses at about 4 or about 12 weeks. Regarding the study as a whole: White British people made up most donors, females outnumbered males, and clonal diversity was possibly underestimated. Baseline antibody screening turned up just 6 or 7 seropositive AZD1222 recipients. Regions 160-218 and 743-854 dominated among vaccine-associated CD4 TCRs spanning spike.

Per the germline V gene, CDR1 is SGHAT and CDR2 is FQNNGV. J gave up 2 bases and V 6 bases, and 4 bases lay outside the gene matches. This CDR3 is 13 amino acids long. TCRdb's table, derived via immunoSEQ multiplex PCR, lists solely in-frame clones and lacks some. The sample has some 170,000 clones; roughly nine tenths are singletons. A remark on this clone: The antigen is not known.

The sequenced sample was peripheral blood, obtained on day 0 of AZD1222 vaccination. The chain joins TRBV11-2 to TRBJ2-7, with 7 bases that match TRBD1. This receptor was taken from an adult in good health. CDR3 protein: CASSNQGAYEQYF. The CDR3 DNA reads TGTGCCAGCAGTAACCAGGGGGCCTACGAGCAGTACTTC.